This TCR beta chain appears in the sequencing data of a study of blood T cell repertoires in COVID-19. Across the study: PBMCs, B-cell-depleted T cells, or T cells provided the cDNA or gDNA that made up the material.

Per the original methods: Scientists estimated how many nucleated cells there were by amplifying reference gene primers. Clones were read by immunoSEQ multiplex PCR, and TCRdb kept only the in-frame ones, dropping some. V, J and clone size were drawn from that table, and D and trimming were deduced from the DNA. Here the sample spans 250,000 to 300,000 clones, about 88% being singletons. This clone was found once. V was clipped by 4 bases and J by 2 bases; unmatched bases: 9. Germline V CDR1 and CDR2: SGHRS, YFSETQ. The CDR3 consists of 16 residues. The chain combines TRBV5-1 with TRBJ2-7; 10 bases line up with TRBD1. The TCR was taken from a man aged 25-40 years with acute COVID-19. The specimen was PBMCs or T cells enriched from blood (not recorded which). CDR3 sequence: CASSPTGGPFTYEQYV. The CDR3 region has the DNA TGCGCCAGCAGCCCGACAGGGGGCCCGTTTACCTACGAGCAGTACGTC.